Below are 2 T cell receptor beta chains sequenced from a single sample in a study of T cells expressing NK-cell markers. Reprocessing the 5' RACE reads, TCRdb reports a single entry for every CDR3 protein and omits DNA. The repertoire table contains 400,000 to 550,000 distinct CDR3 sequences. Sequencing was performed on blood T cells: a sorted CD56 or NKG2C T cell subset, CD4+ or CD8+ T cells, or bulk PBMC T cells (not recorded which). The receptors were gathered from a woman aged 18 to 75 in good health.

The chain links TRBV20-1 to TRBJ2-5; TCRdb names TRBD2, which stays unverified in the absence of DNA. The germline V gene encodes CDR1 DFQATT and CDR2 SNEGSKA (reference sequence). The CDR3 sequence is 15 residues long. The CDR3 sequence: CSARGHGGPRETQYF.

The CDR3: CASSVAGDLGAGELFF. This chain uses TRBV9 with TRBJ2-2; TCRdb outputs TRBD1, but without DNA this stays unchecked. Looked up from germline, CDR1 is SGDLS and CDR2 is YYNGEE. There are 16 residues in the CDR3. The full variable domain, with the rest looked up from reference TRBV9 and TRBJ2-2, is DSGVTQTPKHLITATGQRVTLRCSPRSGDLSVYWYQQSLDQGLQFLIQYYNGEERAKGNILERFSAQQFPDLHSELNLSSLELGDSALYFCASSVAGDLGAGELFFGEGSRLTVL.